Included here is one T cell receptor (beta chain) sequence, with context. PCR involved 60 Vbeta and 13 Jbeta primers. Here immunoSEQ multiplex PCR was the method, and the copy in TCRdb shows in-frame clones only, minus some. The table shows about 180,000 clones, with 75% to 85% occurring only once. The germline CDR1 and CDR2 sequences are ENHRY and SYGVKD. The trim removed 10 bases at V and 7 bases at J, leaving 11 bases unmatched. This CDR3 region has 13 residues. This record comes from a study of cytomegalovirus exposure and HLA in healthy donors. The TCR sequence derives from a man between 18 and 29 years old in good health and CMV-seronegative. Sample: PBMCs. The genes are TRBV10-3 and TRBJ2-7, with TRBD1 identical over 9 bases. CDR3 DNA: TGTGCCAACAAGGGGACAGGGCCCCAAGAGCAGTACTTC. Translation: CANKGTGPQEQYF.